This TCR beta chain was sequenced for a study of T cells in Graves' hyperthyroidism and ophthalmopathy. Regarding the study as a whole: Also found in blood were most expanded thyroid clonotypes above 0.001. Stable hyperthyroidism was told apart from ophthalmopathy by a model built on 13 V-J features.

V lost 3 bases, J lost 0 bases, and 14 bases lay in between. In germline, CDR1 is GTSNPN, CDR2 SVGIG (reference sequence). The CDR3 runs to 15 residues. Researchers took RNA transcripts and amplified the TCR beta CDR3 regions from them. The study used the HTBI primer set for a first-round RT-PCR of the TCR CDR3. TCRdb reanalysed the multiplex PCR reads using MiXCR and keeps one entry per CDR3 protein. The table lists 730,000 or so distinct CDR3 sequences, around 19% of them singletons. This clonotype was picked up a small number of times. No antigen is known for it. Blood from later-ophthalmopathy patients was taken at first hyperthyroidism diagnosis.

The sequencing sample was made of blood. The V gene is TRBV30, the J gene TRBJ2-5, with D perhaps assigned TRBD1 or TRBD2 (5 bases each). This receptor was obtained from a woman aged 45 to 65 with Graves' hyperthyroidism that later progressed to Graves' ophthalmopathy. The CDR3 region has the DNA TGTGCCTGGAGACGGGACGGAAAGTACCAAGAGACCCAGTACTTC. This gives the protein CAWRRDGKYQETQYF.